This passage covers 19 T cell receptor beta chains from one sample sequenced in a study of radiotherapy plus CTLA-4 blockade in lung cancer (dated by TCRdb to the late 2010s). Receptor libraries were prepared by the immunoSEQ multiplex PCR assay. What TCRdb holds here is the immuneACCESS table cut down to in-frame rearrangements. Part of the clones is not present; checked against another copy, under half of the missing clones reflect an unresolved V gene, and the others are unexplained. This sample is represented by over 50,000 clones; approximately 79% of them were singletons. In total, the top ten clones hold around a sixth of the sample. The sample in question was peripheral blood, obtained from a patient treated with radiotherapy plus ipilimumab. The source of these receptors is a human donor with non-small cell lung cancer who had a complete response to radiotherapy plus ipilimumab.

V is TRBV4-3 and J is TRBJ2-3; 9 nucleotides match TRBD2. V was pared by 0 bases and J by 4 bases, with 8 bases of the junction left unmatched. This CDR3 comprises 17 residues. CDR1 is LGHNA and CDR2 is YSLEER in the germline V gene. This chain's CDR3 is CASSQEGFGGRADTQYF. The CDR3 DNA reads as TGCGCCAGCAGCCAAGAGGGTTTCGGCGGGAGGGCAGATACGCAGTATTTT.

The gene calls are TRBV19 and TRBJ1-2; 9 bases agree with TRBD1. The CDR3 totals 14 residues. The V gene end was trimmed by 6 bases and the J gene end by 6 bases; junction bases not matched to a gene: 8. Germline CDR1 is LNHDA and CDR2 is SQIVND (reference sequence). The CDR3 reads CASRTGTGLDGYTF. DNA of the CDR3: TGTGCCAGTAGGACCGGGACAGGGTTAGATGGCTACACCTTC.

The rearrangement links TRBV4-2 to TRBJ2-1; TRBD2 aligns across 11 bases. The CDR3 loop spans 17 amino acids. The J segment lost 3 bases and the V segment lost 1 base, leaving 5 bases of the junction unmatched. CDR1 and CDR2 from the germline V gene are LGHNA and YNFKEQ. The CDR3 protein is CASSQGLAGSRYNEQFF. DNA of the CDR3: TGTGCCAGCAGCCAAGGACTAGCGGGATCCCGCTACAATGAGCAGTTCTTC.

This chain joins TRBV5-5 and TRBJ1-6; D perhaps matches TRBD1 (5 bases). V dropped 0 bases and J dropped 6 bases, with 16 bases sitting between them. This CDR3 has 17 residues. Germline CDR1 and CDR2: SGHKS and YYEKEE (reference sequence). The CDR3 nucleotides read TGTGCCAGCAGCTTGGCGACTCCAGGGATCCTTAATTCACCCCTCCACTTT. Encoded protein: CASSLATPGILNSPLHF.

The chain uses TRBV9 and TRBJ2-5; TRBD1 matches at 7 bases. The CDR3 runs to 17 residues. Looked up from germline, CDR1 is SGDLS and CDR2 is YYNGEE. The ends lost 0 bases at V and 2 bases at J; junction bases unmatched: 10. CDR3 sequence (DNA): TGTGCCAGCAGCGTAGGTGTTGGGCAGGGGGTACAAGAGACCCAGTACTTC. It is translated as CASSVGVGQGVQETQYF.

The V call is TRBV6-5, the J call TRBJ1-2, with a weak D call TRBD1 (6 bases). Germline V gene lookup returns CDR1 MNHEY and CDR2 SVGAGI. V shed 6 bases and J shed 6 bases, with 14 bases lying between them. The CDR3 contains 13 residues. DNA of the CDR3: TGTGCCAGCAGGCCCAGGGGTCGGGATGGCTACACCTTC. It yields the protein CASRPRGRDGYTF.

The J gene is TRBJ1-1, the V gene TRBV30, with D hard to call. Germline CDR1 is GTSNPN and CDR2 is SVGIG (reference sequence). This CDR3 region has 11 residues. V dropped 8 bases and J dropped 0 bases, with 7 bases sitting between them. In DNA, the CDR3 is TGTGCCCTCGGGGTGAACACTGAAGCTTTCTTT. Translation: CALGVNTEAFF.

A few counts support this clone. The chain has TRBV4-1 and TRBJ2-7; 9 positions match TRBD1. Unmatched junction bases numbered 23, after V lost 4 bases and J lost 1 base. Germline V gives CDR1 MGHRA, CDR2 YSYEKL. This CDR3 region has 21 residues. The CDR3 loop is CASSRSYQDRGLIGGSYEQYF. CDR3 nucleotides: TGCGCCAGCAGCCGTTCATATCAGGACAGGGGCCTAATCGGTGGATCCTACGAGCAGTACTTC.

Relative to its sample, this clone is medium-sized (0.01 to 0.1%). The rearrangement uses TRBV10-3 and TRBJ1-5, with 9 bases lining up with TRBD1. V was pared by 2 bases and J by 11 bases, with 4 bases of the junction left unmatched. The CDR3 runs 13 residues. The germline CDR1 and CDR2 sequences are ENHRY and SYGVKD. The CDR3 sequence: CAISEQTGGSQHF. CDR3 bases: TGTGCCATCAGTGAGCAGACAGGGGGTTCCCAGCATTTT.

With regard to this clone: The junction departs from the called germline gene at one end, perhaps through a read error. The V gene is TRBV2, the J gene TRBJ2-2, with a tentative D call TRBD2 (5 bases). This CDR3 has 12 residues. Germline V gene data show CDR1 as SNHLY and CDR2 as FYNNEI. The CDR3: CASSESFGEPFF. In nucleotides, the CDR3 is TGTGCCAGCAGTGAATCGTTCGGGGAGCCGTTTTTT.

This chain links TRBV5-1 with TRBJ2-1; no reliable D call. V lost 0 bases and J 8 bases, leaving 9 bases between the germline ends. Looked up from germline, CDR1 is SGHRS and CDR2 is YFSETQ. The CDR3 runs 13 residues. The CDR3 loop reads CASSLGTFYEQFF. In DNA, the CDR3 is TGCGCCAGCAGCTTGGGTACTTTCTATGAGCAGTTCTTC.

V and J are TRBV30 and TRBJ1-4; D is unresolved. Trimming pared 3 bases from V and 7 bases from J, leaving 15 bases between. CDR3 length: 14 residues. The V gene's germline CDR1 is GTSNPN and CDR2 SVGIG (reference sequence). The CDR3, as DNA: TGTGCCTGGAGCCCCACTGGTCCGGGTGAAAAACTGTTTTTT. Translating it yields CAWSPTGPGEKLFF.

The chain combines TRBV7-2 with TRBJ2-7, with D unclear. This CDR3 is 12 amino acids long. CDR1 and CDR2 (germline): SGHTA, FQGNSA. V lost 3 bases and J 6 bases, leaving 9 bases between the germline ends. The CDR3 DNA is TGTGCCAGCAGCTTGCAGCTGGGCGAGCAGTACGTC. Its translation: CASSLQLGEQYV.

The CDR3 sequence: CASSESARLADNYNEQFF. The CDR3, as DNA: TGCGCCAGCAGTGAGTCGGCTCGGCTAGCGGACAACTACAATGAGCAGTTCTTC. V and J are TRBV10-2 and TRBJ2-1; 7 bases match TRBD2. CDR3 length: 18 residues. The junction had 11 bases not matched to a gene; V was cut back by 0 bases and J by 3 bases. Germline V gene lookup returns CDR1 WSHSY and CDR2 SAAADI.

This clone was found a few times. The genes are TRBV12-5 and TRBJ1-4, with D perhaps matching TRBD1 (5 bases). The CDR3 is 13 amino acids. Germline V lookup: CDR1 LGHNT, CDR2 FRNRAP. The ends were cut back, 4 bases at V and 8 bases at J, with 11 bases in the middle. The CDR3 nucleotides read TGTGCTAGTGGTTGGGGGGGGAGCGAAAAACTGTTTTTT. It translates to CASGWGGSEKLFF. The whole variable domain, remainder taken from reference TRBV12-5 and TRBJ1-4, is DARVTQTPRHKVTEMGQEVTMRCQPILGHNTVFWYRQTMMQGLELLAYFRNRAPLDDSGMPKDRFSAEMPDATLATLKIQPSEPRDSAVYFCASGWGGSEKLFFGSGTQLSVL.

This sequence joins TRBV5-4 and TRBJ1-2; 7 bases fit TRBD1. V was clipped by 4 bases and J by 4 bases; unmatched bases: 7. CDR3 size: 14 residues. Germline CDR1 is SGHNT and CDR2 is YYREEE (reference sequence). The CDR3 is CASSPIRDSYGYTF. The CDR3 DNA follows: TGTGCCAGCAGCCCAATTAGGGACAGCTATGGCTACACCTTC.

This chain's CDR3 is CASSFPGQGFSEQYV. The CDR3 DNA reads as TGTGCCAGCAGTTTCCCGGGACAGGGATTCTCCGAGCAGTACGTC. The chain recombines TRBV6-5 with TRBJ2-7; 9 nucleotides match TRBD1. With 4 bases clipped from V and 6 bases from J, the junction kept 10 bases outside the gene matches. CDR1 and CDR2 (germline): MNHEY, SVGAGI. The CDR3 loop spans 15 amino acids.

The genes are TRBV10-3 and TRBJ2-1; 7 positions agree with TRBD1. V dropped 11 bases and J dropped 7; count of bases not matched to a gene: 11. The CDR3 covers 13 residues. Germline CDR1 reads ENHRY; CDR2 reads SYGVKD. The CDR3 DNA reads TGTGCCGCCGGCCCCGGGACAGATAATGAGCAGTTCTTC. Translation: CAAGPGTDNEQFF.

The chain couples TRBV18 to TRBJ2-3; no clear D. The V gene's germline CDR1 is KGHSH and CDR2 LQKENI. V lost 3 bases and J 2 bases, leaving 6 bases between the germline ends. The CDR3 sequence is 13 residues long. CDR3 protein: CASSPKHTDTQYF. CDR3 nucleotides: TGTGCCAGCTCACCGAAACACACAGATACGCAGTATTTT.